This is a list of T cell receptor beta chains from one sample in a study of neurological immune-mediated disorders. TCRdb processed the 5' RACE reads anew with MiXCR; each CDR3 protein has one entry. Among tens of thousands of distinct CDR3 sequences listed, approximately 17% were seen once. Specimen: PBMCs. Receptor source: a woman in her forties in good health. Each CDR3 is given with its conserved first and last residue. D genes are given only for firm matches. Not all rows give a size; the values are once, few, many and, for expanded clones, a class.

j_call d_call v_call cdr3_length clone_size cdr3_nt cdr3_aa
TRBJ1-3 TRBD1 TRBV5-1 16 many TGCGCCAGCAGCGAGGGGACAGGGGATACTGGAAACACCATATATTTT CASSEGTGDTGNTIYF
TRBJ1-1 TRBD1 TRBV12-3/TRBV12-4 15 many TGTGCCAGCAGCTCCGACAGGGTATGGGACACTGAAGCTTTCTTT CASSSDRVWDTEAFF
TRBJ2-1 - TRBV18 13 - TGTGCCAGCTCACCGGCGCCAGGGCGTGAGCAGTTCTTC CASSPAPGREQFF
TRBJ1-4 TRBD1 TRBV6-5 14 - TGTGCCAGCACCCGTTTGGACAGGGATGAAAAACTGTTTTTT CASTRLDRDEKLFF
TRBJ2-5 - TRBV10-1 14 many TGCGCCAGCAGTGACGGAACACTGGGGGAGACCCAGTACTTC CASSDGTLGETQYF
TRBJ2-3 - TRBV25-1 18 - TGTGCCAACAGTGAACAGGAAGGACAGTCTACTAGAACAGATACGCAGTATTTT CANSEQEGQSTRTDTQYF
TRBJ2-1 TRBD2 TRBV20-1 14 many TGCAGTGCTAGAGGGTGGCGGGGGAGCAATGAGCAGTTCTTC CSARGWRGSNEQFF
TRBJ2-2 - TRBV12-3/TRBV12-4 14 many TGTGCCAGCAGTCTTCCTCCGGGCACCGGGGAGCTGTTTTTT CASSLPPGTGELFF
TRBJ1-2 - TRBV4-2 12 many TGTGCCAGCAGCCAAGTCGGGGATGGCTACACCTTC CASSQVGDGYTF
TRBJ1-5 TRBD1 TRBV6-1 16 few TGTGCCAGCAGTGGGTTGGGACAGGTCGAGTCTCAGCCCCAGCATTTT CASSGLGQVESQPQHF
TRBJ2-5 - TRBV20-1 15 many TGCAGTGCTCGTACATTGAGGGGGGGTCAAGAGACCCAGTACTTC CSARTLRGGQETQYF
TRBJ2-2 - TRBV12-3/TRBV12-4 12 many TGTGCCAGCAGCCACAGGGCCGGGGAGCTGTTTTTT CASSHRAGELFF
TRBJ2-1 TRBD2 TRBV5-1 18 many TGCGCCAGCAGCTTGGGAGGGACTAGCGGGGGAACCTACAATGAGCAGTTCTTC CASSLGGTSGGTYNEQFF
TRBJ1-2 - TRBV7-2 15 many TGTGCCAGCAGCTTAGCCGGCCGGGGGACCTATGGCTACACCTTC CASSLAGRGTYGYTF
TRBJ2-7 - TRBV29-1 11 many TGCAGCGTAACATACACAGGCGAGCAGTACTTC CSVTYTGEQYF
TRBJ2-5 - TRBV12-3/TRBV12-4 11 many TGTGCCAGCAGTTTAGCGGACCGGGCCTACTTC CASSLADRAYF
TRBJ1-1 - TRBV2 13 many TGTGCCAGCAGTGAGGTGGTCAACACTGAAGCTTTCTTT CASSEVVNTEAFF
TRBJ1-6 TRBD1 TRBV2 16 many TGTGCCAGCAGCTCCACGGACAGGGACTATAATTCACCCCTCCACTTT CASSSTDRDYNSPLHF
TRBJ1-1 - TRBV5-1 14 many TGCGCCAGCAGCTTGGTAGTCTCGGGCACTGAAGCTTTCTTT CASSLVVSGTEAFF
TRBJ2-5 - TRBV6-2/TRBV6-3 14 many TGTGCCAGCAGTTACTCGTCGGATGGTGGGACCCAGTACTTC CASSYSSDGGTQYF
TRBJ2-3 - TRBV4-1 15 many TGCGCCAGCAGCCAAGAAGGGGACGGTGGCCAATTGCAGTATTTT CASSQEGDGGQLQYF
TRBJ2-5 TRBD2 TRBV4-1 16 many TGCGCCAGCAGCCAAGGCGAAGCGGGGGTCCAAGAGACCCAGTACTTC CASSQGEAGVQETQYF
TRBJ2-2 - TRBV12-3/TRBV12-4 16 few TGTGCCAGCAGTTCCAACGGACGGCTAAACACCGGGGAGCTGTTTTTT CASSSNGRLNTGELFF
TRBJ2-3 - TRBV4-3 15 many TGCGCCAGCACCCAAGATAGGGGGTCGGCAGATACGCAGTATTTT CASTQDRGSADTQYF
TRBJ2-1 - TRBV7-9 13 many TGTGCCAGCAGCTCCTCGAACTACAATGAGCAGTTCTTC CASSSSNYNEQFF
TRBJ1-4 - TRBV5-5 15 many TGTGCCAGCAGCTTGGCGTGGGGGACTACCGAAAAACTGTTTTTT CASSLAWGTTEKLFF
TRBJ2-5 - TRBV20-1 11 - TGCAGTACTTCCCGGAGAGAGACCCAGTACTTC CSTSRRETQYF
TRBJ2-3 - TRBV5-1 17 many TGCGCCAGCAGTCCCGGGGCGGGGGCCCTATGGGAGGATACGCAGTATTTT CASSPGAGALWEDTQYF
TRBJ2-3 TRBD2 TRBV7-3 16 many TGTGCCAGCAGCTTCATCGGCGGGGGGGACACAGATACGCAGTATTTT CASSFIGGGDTDTQYF
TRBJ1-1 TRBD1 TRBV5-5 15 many TGTGCCTCCTTACCGGGACAGGGGGCAAACCTTGAAGCTTTCTTT CASLPGQGANLEAFF
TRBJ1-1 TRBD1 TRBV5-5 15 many TGTGCCAGCAGCTTGGTCCCCCAGGGGGCGGATGGAGCTTTCTTT CASSLVPQGADGAFF
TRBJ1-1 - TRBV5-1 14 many TGCGCCAGCAGCTTGTGGGGGGAGAACACTGAAGCTTTCTTT CASSLWGENTEAFF
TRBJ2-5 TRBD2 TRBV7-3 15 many TGTGCCAGCAGCTTATCTAGCGGGAGCCAAGAGACCCAGTACTTC CASSLSSGSQETQYF
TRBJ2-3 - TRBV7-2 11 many TGTGCCAGCAGCCTAACAGATACGCAGTATTTT CASSLTDTQYF
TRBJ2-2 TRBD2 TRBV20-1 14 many TGCAGTGCTCGGACTAGCGGGGCCACCGGGGAGCTGTTTTTT CSARTSGATGELFF
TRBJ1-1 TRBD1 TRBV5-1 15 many TGCGCCAGCAGCTTGTTTAGCCCGGGACAGGTGGAAGCTTTCTTT CASSLFSPGQVEAFF
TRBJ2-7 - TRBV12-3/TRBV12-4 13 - TGTGCCAGCAGCCCAGGACACGGCTACAAGCAGTACTTC CASSPGHGYKQYF
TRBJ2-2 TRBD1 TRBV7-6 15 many TGTGCCAGCAGCGGCGACAGGGGGCGGACCGGGGAGCTGTTTTTT CASSGDRGRTGELFF
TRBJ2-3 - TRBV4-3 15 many TGCGCCAGCAGCCAAACCGGGGGGCGCACAGATACGCAGTATTTT CASSQTGGRTDTQYF
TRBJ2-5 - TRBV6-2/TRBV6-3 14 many TGTGCCAGCAGTTACTCGAACCGGGGAGAGACCCAGTACTTC CASSYSNRGETQYF
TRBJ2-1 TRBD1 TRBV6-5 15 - TGTGCCAGCAGTTACTCGGGACAGGGTACCTACGAGCAGTTCTTC CASSYSGQGTYEQFF
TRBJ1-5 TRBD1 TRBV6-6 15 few TGTGCCAGCAGCCGAGGGGGACAGAGCAATCAGCCCCAGCATTTT CASSRGGQSNQPQHF
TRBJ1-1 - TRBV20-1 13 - TGCAGTGCGCAGGGTTGGGGAGGGGCTGAAGCTTTCTTT CSAQGWGGAEAFF